A single sample is the source of the 5 T cell receptor beta chains below, sequenced in a study of cytomegalovirus exposure and HLA in healthy donors. PCR primers comprised 60 Vbeta and 13 Jbeta primers. Profiling relied on immunoSEQ multiplex PCR, and the TCRdb table lists in-frame clones only, not all of them. The sample holds about 190,000 clones, 75% to 90% seen once. Sequenced sample: PBMCs. These receptors came from a boy aged 2 to 10 in good health and CMV-seronegative.

The count of this clone is one. V usage is TRBV7-9 and J usage is TRBJ1-4; 9 bases map to TRBD1. Per the germline V gene, CDR1 is SEHNR and CDR2 is FQNEAQ (reference sequence). The junction had 7 bases not matched to a gene; V was cut back by 4 bases and J by 10 bases. The CDR3 runs 14 residues. The CDR3 sequence is CASSWTGEKGKLFF. The CDR3, as DNA: TGTGCCAGCAGCTGGACAGGGGAGAAGGGAAAACTGTTTTTT.

The J gene is TRBJ2-5, the V gene TRBV2, with TRBD2 identical over 15 bases. This CDR3 comprises 15 residues. Per germline, CDR1 SNHLY and CDR2 FYNNEI. J lost 9 bases, V lost 2 bases, and 4 bases had no gene match. The CDR3 bases are TGTGCCAGCAGTGAAACCGGGACTAGCGGGGGGCCCCAGTACTTC. Its protein product is CASSETGTSGGPQYF.

The chain has TRBV7-2 and TRBJ2-7; D is perhaps TRBD2 (6 bases). Germline lookup yields CDR1 SGHTA and CDR2 FQGNSA. The CDR3 has 13 residues. Trimming took 0 bases from V and 4 from J, leaving 7 bases between them. The CDR3 loop reads CASSLAAGYEQYF. CDR3 in DNA: TGTGCCAGCAGCTTAGCGGCGGGATACGAGCAGTACTTC.

J is TRBJ1-5 and V is TRBV19, with D possibly TRBD1 on 6 matching bases. V lost 1 base and J 4 bases, leaving 14 bases between the germline ends. Germline lookup yields CDR1 LNHDA and CDR2 SQIVND (reference sequence). The CDR3 is 16 amino acids. The DNA of the CDR3 is TGTGCCAGTAGTATAGCAGGGGTTGGTGGAAATCAGCCCCAGCATTTT. Translation gives CASSIAGVGGNQPQHF.

V and J are TRBV19 and TRBJ1-1; 8 nucleotides agree with TRBD1. The V gene's germline CDR1 is LNHDA and CDR2 SQIVND (reference sequence). Germline trimming cut 5 bases from V and 11 bases from J; bases unmatched to any gene: 16. The CDR3 spans 15 residues. The CDR3 is CASSPKQTGAFYAFF. In DNA form, the CDR3 reads TGTGCCAGTAGTCCAAAACAGACAGGGGCTTTTTACGCTTTCTTT.